What follows is one T cell receptor (beta chain) and its context. V shed 3 bases and J shed 4 bases, with 12 bases lying between them. CDR1 MNHEY and CDR2 SMNVEV come from the germline V gene (reference sequence). This CDR3 is 14 amino acids long. This record comes from a study of OX40 agonist ivuxolimab in advanced cancers. Profiling relied on immunoSEQ multiplex PCR, and the TCRdb table lists in-frame clones only, not all of them. This sample has tens of thousands of clones; about 83% occur once, and the top ten carry approximately 0.75%. This sequence was found in an adult with an advanced solid tumor such as melanoma, head and neck, liver or kidney cancer. Here the sequenced sample was CD4+ or CD8+ T cells sorted from blood, taken in a trial of the OX40 agonist ivuxolimab. V and J are TRBV27 and TRBJ1-2; no clear D. The CDR3 nucleotides read TGTGCCAGCAGTTTTGAGAGAACCGGCTATGGCTACACCTTC. It specifies CASSFERTGYGYTF.